These 16 T cell receptor beta chains share one sample of origin, sequenced in a study of cytomegalovirus exposure and HLA in healthy donors. 13 Jbeta primers and 60 Vbeta primers were used for the PCR. The assay was immunoSEQ multiplex PCR, and TCRdb's table has in-frame clones only and misses some. The data contain about 130,000 clones, roughly 17% of them singletons. Sequencing input: PBMCs. Source of these receptors: a female donor in good health and CMV-seropositive.

This clone occurred a few times. V and J are TRBV29-1 and TRBJ1-1; D is perhaps TRBD1 (6 bases). V lost 2 bases, J lost 1 base, and 11 bases lay in between. The V gene's germline CDR1 is SQVTM and CDR2 ANQGSEA. This CDR3 has 14 residues. DNA for the CDR3: TGCAGCGTTGAAATACAGGGTGGGAACACTGAAGCTTTCTTT. Protein: CSVEIQGGNTEAFF.

This clone appeared a few times. The CDR3 DNA is TGTGCCAGCAGTTCCGGGACTAGCGGGAGGCATGAGCAGTTCTTC. Amino acid sequence: CASSSGTSGRHEQFF. The chain uses TRBV27 and TRBJ2-1, with 15 positions matching TRBD2. The CDR3 loop spans 15 amino acids. Losses at the gene ends were 4 bases for V and 8 bases for J; bases not matched to a gene: 3. From germline, CDR1 is MNHEY and CDR2 SMNVEV (reference sequence).

This clone turned up a few times. The V gene is TRBV13, the J gene TRBJ2-5; TRBD1 aligns across 11 bases. The DNA end lines up better with TRBJ2-7; the J call may be wrong. The germline V gene encodes CDR1 PRHDT and CDR2 FYEKMQ (reference sequence). The CDR3 contains 14 residues. CDR3 DNA: TGTGCCAGCAACCTCCGGACAGGGGGCAACGAGCAGTACTTC. Its translation is CASNLRTGGNEQYF.

J is TRBJ2-5 and V is TRBV5-1; TRBD2 matches 11 bases. Germline loops: CDR1 SGHRS, CDR2 YFSETQ. The CDR3 runs to 16 residues. V lost 3 bases, J lost 5 bases, and 9 bases stayed unmatched. CDR3 sequence (DNA): TGCGCCAGCAGCTCAGGGACTAGCGGAGGCGGGGAGACCCAGTACTTC. Translated, it gives CASSSGTSGGGETQYF.

The rearrangement joins TRBV27 to TRBJ2-7; 9 positions agree with TRBD2. Per germline, CDR1 MNHEY and CDR2 SMNVEV (reference sequence). The CDR3 is 14 residues long. The V gene end was trimmed by 8 bases and the J gene end by 2 bases; junction bases not matched to a gene: 7. This CDR3 is CASGLAGEAYEQYF. Here the CDR3 DNA reads TGTGCCAGCGGATTAGCGGGAGAGGCCTACGAGCAGTACTTC.

V usage is TRBV7-2 and J usage is TRBJ1-2, with D hard to call. V shed 3 bases and J shed 3 bases, with 11 bases lying between them. Germline values: CDR1 SGHTA, CDR2 FQGNSA. CDR3 length equals 14 residues. The CDR3 nucleotides are TGTGCCAGCAGCTTTCGCAGAGGCGACTATGGCTACACCTTC. Its protein product is CASSFRRGDYGYTF.

This clone has just a few counts. The chain employs TRBV5-1 and TRBJ2-2; D call uncertain. Germline values: CDR1 SGHRS, CDR2 YFSETQ. Trimming shortened V by 0 bases and J by 7 bases, and 10 bases separated the two germline ends. The CDR3 runs to 14 residues. Here the CDR3 reads CASSLGSVVGELFF. CDR3 bases: TGCGCCAGCAGCTTGGGTTCGGTTGTCGGGGAGCTGTTTTTT.

This clone has more than one count but fewer than ten. This sequence joins TRBV18 and TRBJ2-4; a possible D gene is TRBD2 (5 bases). The CDR3 consists of 16 residues. CDR1 and CDR2 (germline): KGHSH, LQKENI. V lost 3 bases, J lost 0 bases, and 12 bases lay in between. CDR3 sequence: CASSPPGGLAKNIQYF. The CDR3 nucleotides are TGTGCCAGCTCACCCCCCGGAGGTCTAGCCAAAAACATTCAGTACTTC.

A few counts support this clone. V gene TRBV4-1 combines with J gene TRBJ2-5; D not resolved. The CDR3 spans 15 residues. Trimming took 1 base from V and 2 from J, leaving 11 bases between them. Germline loops: CDR1 MGHRA, CDR2 YSYEKL. The CDR3 region is CASSQGSWMQETQYF. The CDR3 DNA reads TGCGCCAGCAGCCAAGGGAGCTGGATGCAAGAGACCCAGTACTTC.

The chain uses TRBV4-2 and TRBJ1-2; no clear D. V dropped 2 bases and J dropped 2 bases, with 6 bases sitting between them. This CDR3 contains 13 residues. CDR1 is LGHNA and CDR2 is YNFKEQ in the germline V gene. CDR3: CASSQTGNYGYTF. The CDR3 nucleotides read TGTGCCAGCAGCCAAACGGGGAACTATGGCTACACCTTC.

The DNA of the CDR3 is TGCGCCAGCAGCCCGACAGGGATCCGAGAGACCCAGTACTTC. As protein: CASSPTGIRETQYF. The chain joins TRBV4-1 to TRBJ2-5, with TRBD1 identical over 7 bases. This CDR3 region has 14 residues. V shed 4 bases and J 4 bases; nucleotides not matched to a gene: 6. The germline gives CDR1 MGHRA, CDR2 YSYEKL.

This clone was picked up a small number of times. The rearrangement joins TRBV7-8 to TRBJ2-7; the D is unclear. The CDR3 runs to 15 residues. Germline V gene lookup returns CDR1 SGHVS and CDR2 FQNEAQ. Trimming stripped 5 bases from V and 2 bases from J, with 16 bases between. For the CDR3, the DNA is TGTGCCAGCAGCCCGCCCGGTGGAGTCCCCTACGAGCAGTACTTC. Translating gives CASSPPGGVPYEQYF.

This clone was detected a few times. The chain combines TRBV10-2 with TRBJ1-6, with 11 bases lining up with TRBD1. Germline loops: CDR1 WSHSY, CDR2 SAAADI. Germline trimming cut 7 bases from V and 6 bases from J; bases unmatched to any gene: 2. The length of the CDR3 is 14 residues. CDR3 nucleotides: TGCGCCAGCATGGACAGGGGGCCTAATTCACCCCTCCACTTT. Residues: CASMDRGPNSPLHF.

In this sample, this clone turned up a few times. The chain carries TRBV27 and TRBJ2-3; tentative D call: TRBD2 (5 bases). CDR3 length: 15 residues. Germline V gene data show CDR1 as MNHEY and CDR2 as SMNVEV (reference sequence). V was pared by 2 bases and J by 1 base, with 10 bases between. CDR3 region: CASSLGEQGTDTQYF. The CDR3 bases are TGTGCCAGCAGTTTAGGGGAGCAGGGCACAGATACGCAGTATTTT.

This rearrangement joins TRBV28 to TRBJ2-7, with TRBD1 identical over 9 bases. The germline gives CDR1 MDHEN, CDR2 SYDVKM. CDR3 length equals 15 residues. V was pared by 1 base and J by 2 bases, with 3 bases of the junction left unmatched. The CDR3 nucleotides read TGTGCCAGCAGTTTATCAGGGACAGGGACCTACGAGCAGTACTTC. This gives the protein CASSLSGTGTYEQYF.

The chain recombines TRBV19 with TRBJ2-7; perhaps TRBD1 as D (6 bases). Per germline, CDR1 LNHDA and CDR2 SQIVND (reference sequence). This CDR3 contains 15 residues. V shed 7 bases and J shed 2 bases, with 18 bases lying between them. Here the CDR3 DNA reads TGTGCCAGTAAGAGGGGAGACAGGAAAACCTACGAGCAGTACTTC. Translated: CASKRGDRKTYEQYF.